The source of this TCR beta chain is a study of beta chain features in type 1 diabetes. Study-level background: The patients were much like the healthy donors in age, gender and cell yields.

About this clone: Its antigen is as yet unknown.

Study results and limitations: Junctions at VDJ sites from type 1 diabetes patients had fewer insertions and more deletions. In every one of the four CD4+ subsets, TCRB CDR3s were moderately but significantly shorter in Type 1 diabetes patients.

Heparinised blood was drawn once per donor, averaging approximately 0.12 L. Sorting with CD45RO/CCR7/CD25/CD127/CD95/CD27 yielded naive, central memory, regulatory and stem-like memory CD4+ cells. The entirety of the isolated RNA underwent reverse transcription, so expressed TCRB transcripts were sequenced. Assay: immunoSEQ multiplex PCR; the TCRdb copy retains only in-frame clones and omits some. The repertoire holds 250,000 to 350,000 clones, with 13% to 15% as singletons. The clonotype originates from a man aged 30-40 years with type 1 diabetes. The specimen sequenced was naive CD4+ T cells from blood.

CDR3 in DNA: TGTGCCAGCAGCTTGGACGGGGACAGTTCTAACTATGGCTACACCTTC. Amino acids: CASSLDGDSSNYGYTF. The V gene is TRBV5-6, the J gene TRBJ1-2, with 7 bases lining up with TRBD1. The V segment lost 0 bases and the J segment 0 bases; nucleotides outside the gene matches: 5. Germline CDR1 is SGHDT and CDR2 is YYEEEE. The CDR3 sequence is 16 residues long.